One sample yielded the 27 T cell receptor beta chains listed below, sequenced in a study of cytomegalovirus exposure and HLA in healthy donors. The PCR used 60 Vbeta and 13 Jbeta primers. Some clones are missing from TCRdb's copy, which holds only in-frame ones; the method was immunoSEQ multiplex PCR. The sample holds 40,000 to 60,000 clones. The sample comprised PBMCs. The receptors here all came from a man in his forties in good health and CMV-seropositive.

The V and J genes are TRBV6-1 and TRBJ1-5; 7 bases agree with TRBD1. This CDR3 comprises 14 residues. Germline values: CDR1 MNHNS, CDR2 SASEGT. Trimming cost V 6 bases and J 1 base; bases outside gene matches: 3. The CDR3 coding sequence is TGTGCCAGCAGGGCAGGGGGAAGCAATCAGCCCCAGCATTTT. It translates to CASRAGGSNQPQHF.

The chain recombines TRBV7-9 with TRBJ1-5; TRBD1 might be the D (5 bases). Trimming removed 1 base at V and 6 bases at J, with 13 bases between. Germline lookup yields CDR1 SEHNR and CDR2 FQNEAQ (reference sequence). This CDR3 has 15 residues. The CDR3 is CASSLESGGGQPQHF. The CDR3 region has the DNA TGTGCCAGCAGCTTAGAGTCCGGGGGTGGTCAGCCCCAGCATTTT. Drawing the rest from reference TRBV7-9 and TRBJ1-5, the complete variable domain is DTGVSQNPRHKITKRGQNVTFRCDPISEHNRLYWYRQTLGQGPEFLTYFQNEAQLEKSRLLSDRFSAERPKGSFSTLEIQRTEQGDSAMYLCASSLESGGGQPQHFGDGTRLSIL.

The chain links TRBV7-3 to TRBJ2-5; TRBD2 agrees at 7 bases. Germline V lookup: CDR1 SGHTA, CDR2 FQGTGA. V was pared by 2 bases and J by 5 bases, with 8 bases of the junction left unmatched. The CDR3 has 15 amino acids. CDR3 residues: CASSLLAGDGETQYF. CDR3 sequence (DNA): TGTGCCAGCAGCTTACTGGCGGGGGACGGGGAGACCCAGTACTTC. The full variable domain, in which reference TRBV7-3 and TRBJ2-5 provide the parts outside the CDR3, is GAGVSQTPSNKVTEKGKYVELRCDPISGHTALYWYRQSLGQGPEFLIYFQGTGAADDSGLPNDRFFAVRPEGSVSTLKIQRTERGDSAVYLCASSLLAGDGETQYFGPGTRLLVL.

V and J are TRBV6-1 and TRBJ2-7, with TRBD1 matching 10 bases. Germline V gene sequence: CDR1 MNHNS, CDR2 SASEGT. CDR3 length: 15 amino acids. V dropped 6 bases and J dropped 5; count of bases not matched to a gene: 10. The CDR3 DNA reads TGTGCCAGCAGGGATGGACAGGGGGAGAGGGACGAGCAGTACTTC. Translation: CASRDGQGERDEQYF.

The chain has TRBV29-1 and TRBJ2-7; maybe TRBD1 (5 bases). Trimming left V 3 bases short and J 0 bases short, with 6 bases between. Germline V gene lookup returns CDR1 SQVTM and CDR2 ANQGSEA. This CDR3 is 12 amino acids long. Here the CDR3 reads CSVEQGSYEQYF. CDR3 DNA: TGCAGCGTTGAGCAGGGCTCCTACGAGCAGTACTTC.

CDR3 nucleotide sequence: TGTGCCAGCAGTCTAGGGACCGGCGGGGTAAATGAGCAGTTCTTC. Translating it yields CASSLGTGGVNEQFF. The chain links TRBV28 to TRBJ2-1; D might be TRBD2 (6 bases). Trimming took off 5 bases at V and 7 bases at J, with 18 bases between the two ends. The germline gives CDR1 MDHEN, CDR2 SYDVKM. The CDR3 extends over 15 amino acids.

The rearrangement joins TRBV6-5 to TRBJ2-7; D perhaps matches TRBD2 (5 bases). Germline values: CDR1 MNHEY, CDR2 SVGAGI. This CDR3 is built from 13 residues. V was cut by 2 bases and J by 6 bases, with 11 bases left in between. Written as DNA, the CDR3 is TGTGCCAGCAGTTACCTGAGGGTTGGCGAGCAGTACTTC. Translation gives CASSYLRVGEQYF.

The chain couples TRBV28 to TRBJ1-1; tentatively, D is TRBD1 (5 bases). Germline CDR1 reads MDHEN; CDR2 reads SYDVKM. The CDR3 consists of 14 residues. The V gene lost 4 bases and the J gene lost 0 bases, with 9 bases spanning the gap. Written as DNA, the CDR3 is TGTGCCAGCAGTTACCAGGGAATGAACACTGAAGCTTTCTTT. Translating it yields CASSYQGMNTEAFF.

The chain links TRBV18 to TRBJ2-1, with 7 bases identical to TRBD2. The germline V gene encodes CDR1 KGHSH and CDR2 LQKENI. The J segment lost 6 bases and the V segment lost 6 bases, leaving 11 bases of the junction unmatched. The CDR3 has 15 residues. Here the CDR3 reads CASSPGTIPLNEQFF. The CDR3 DNA is TGTGCCAGCTCTCCCGGGACTATCCCCCTCAATGAGCAGTTCTTC.

CDR3 sequence: CASSLGGLEPYEQYF. CDR3 sequence (DNA): TGTGCCAGCAGCTTGGGGGGACTAGAACCCTACGAGCAGTACTTC. The chain couples TRBV5-4 to TRBJ2-7; TRBD2 agrees at 8 bases. V lost 0 bases to trimming and J lost 2 bases; unmatched junction nucleotides: 4. CDR3 size: 15 residues. From germline, CDR1 is SGHNT and CDR2 YYREEE (reference sequence).

The genes are TRBV5-1 and TRBJ2-5; D gene unclear. Germline CDR1 is SGHRS and CDR2 is YFSETQ. The CDR3 has 12 amino acids. V was clipped by 0 bases and J by 4 bases, with 4 bases between them. CDR3 region: CASSLGLETQYF. CDR3 DNA sequence: TGCGCCAGCAGCTTGGGGCTAGAGACCCAGTACTTC.

The chain is built from TRBV7-8 and TRBJ2-6, with no clear D. Germline V gene sequence: CDR1 SGHVS, CDR2 FQNEAQ. The CDR3 loop spans 15 amino acids. Deletions cut 1 base from V and 4 bases from J, with 8 bases between. CDR3 sequence: CASSLGASGANVLTF. DNA for the CDR3: TGTGCCAGCAGCTTAGGGGCCTCGGGGGCCAACGTCCTGACTTTC.

This sequence joins TRBV11-2 and TRBJ1-1, with unresolved D. The germline V and J ends were trimmed by 6 bases and 0 bases, with 11 bases remaining between them. Germline V CDR1 and CDR2: SGHAT, FQNNGV. The length of the CDR3 is 14 residues. CDR3 in amino acids: CASRRGYMNTEAFF. The CDR3 DNA reads as TGTGCCAGCAGGAGAGGGTACATGAACACTGAAGCTTTCTTT.

The rearrangement joins TRBV19 to TRBJ2-6; 10 bases match TRBD2. V was pared by 9 bases and J by 1 base, with 9 bases of the junction left unmatched. Germline V gene lookup returns CDR1 LNHDA and CDR2 SQIVND (reference sequence). The CDR3 spans 17 residues. The CDR3 region is CASLPLAGASGANVLTF. CDR3 nucleotide sequence: TGTGCCAGCTTACCCCTAGCGGGAGCATCTGGGGCCAACGTCCTGACTTTC.

V is TRBV7-9 and J is TRBJ2-5; 14 bases are a match to TRBD2. Germline values: CDR1 SEHNR, CDR2 FQNEAQ (reference sequence). The CDR3 has 15 amino acids. V trimming: 5 bases; J trimming: 4 bases; junction bases outside the gene matches: 3. CDR3 loop: CASSEGLAGVETQYF. CDR3 bases: TGTGCCAGCAGCGAGGGACTAGCGGGAGTAGAGACCCAGTACTTC.

J is TRBJ1-5 and V is TRBV7-2; D is possibly TRBD1 (6 bases). The CDR3 spans 13 residues. Trimming took 5 bases from V and 4 from J, leaving 9 bases between them. The germline gives CDR1 SGHTA, CDR2 FQGNSA. The CDR3, as DNA: TGTGCCAGCAGCCGACAGGATAATCAGCCCCAGCATTTT. Amino acids: CASSRQDNQPQHF.

The gene calls are TRBV4-1 and TRBJ1-5; 7 nucleotides line up with TRBD1. J lost 3 bases, V lost 0 bases, and 2 bases had no gene match. The germline V gene encodes CDR1 MGHRA and CDR2 YSYEKL. The CDR3 has 15 residues. In DNA, the CDR3 is TGCGCCAGCAGCCAAGAGGACAGGACCAATCAGCCCCAGCATTTT. Protein sequence: CASSQEDRTNQPQHF.

This chain uses TRBV5-1 with TRBJ2-7; TRBD1 matches at 8 bases. The length of the CDR3 is 17 residues. In germline, CDR1 is SGHRS, CDR2 YFSETQ. With 4 bases clipped from V and 3 bases from J, the junction kept 15 bases outside the gene matches. In DNA form, the CDR3 reads TGCGCCAGCAGCACGGTAGGACAGGGAGTTCGCGACTACGAGCAGTACTTC. This encodes CASSTVGQGVRDYEQYF. Based on the CDR3 plus reference TRBV5-1 and TRBJ2-7, the full variable domain is KAGVTQTPRYLIKTRGQQVTLSCSPISGHRSVSWYQQTPGQGLQFLFEYFSETQRNKGNFPGRFSGRQFSNSRSEMNVSTLELGDSALYLCASSTVGQGVRDYEQYFGPGTRLTVT.

The chain links TRBV6-5 to TRBJ1-4; TRBD1 matches 7 bases. V gave up 4 bases and J gave up 8 bases; unmatched junction bases: 1. This CDR3 contains 12 residues. Germline assignment: CDR1 MNHEY and CDR2 SVGAGI. Written as DNA, the CDR3 is TGTGCCAGCAGTTTCAGGGGGGAAAAACTGTTTTTT. This sequence encodes CASSFRGEKLFF.

The chain employs TRBV9 and TRBJ2-7, with TRBD2 matching over 11 bases. The CDR3 has 16 residues. Germline V gene data show CDR1 as SGDLS and CDR2 as YYNGEE. Unmatched junction bases numbered 11, after V lost 3 bases and J lost 6 bases. This chain's CDR3 is CASSGTGTSGISEQYF. The CDR3 DNA is TGTGCCAGCAGCGGAACTGGGACTAGCGGAATAAGCGAGCAGTACTTC.

The V gene is TRBV18, the J gene TRBJ1-1; D is unresolved. The CDR3 spans 15 residues. Germline V gene lookup returns CDR1 KGHSH and CDR2 LQKENI. V was trimmed by 3 bases and J by 1 base, leaving 12 bases between them. The CDR3 loop reads CASSPNDSPNTEAFF. CDR3 sequence (DNA): TGTGCCAGCTCACCTAATGATAGTCCGAACACTGAAGCTTTCTTT.

This sequence joins TRBV4-1 and TRBJ2-3; 13 bases line up with TRBD2. Per germline, CDR1 MGHRA and CDR2 YSYEKL. Germline trimming cut 4 bases from V and 6 bases from J; bases unmatched to any gene: 1. The CDR3 is 14 amino acids. The DNA for the CDR3 is TGCGCCAGCAGCCCGACTAGCGGGGGGGATACGCAGTATTTT. Residues: CASSPTSGGDTQYF.

V and J are TRBV28 and TRBJ2-7, with a tentative D call TRBD1 (5 bases). Trimming took 5 bases from V and 4 from J, leaving 6 bases between them. The V gene's germline CDR1 is MDHEN and CDR2 SYDVKM. The CDR3 is made up of 11 amino acids. The CDR3 bases are TGTGCCAGCAGTAGGGGTTACGAGCAGTACTTC. Its translation: CASSRGYEQYF.

V usage is TRBV30 and J usage is TRBJ1-6; possible D gene TRBD1, 6 bases. CDR1 is GTSNPN, CDR2 SVGIG, per germline (reference sequence). The CDR3 contains 14 residues. Trimming left V 4 bases short and J 10 bases short, with 17 bases between. CDR3: CAWKGYRVGSPLHF. CDR3 nucleotides: TGTGCCTGGAAGGGGTACAGGGTGGGCTCACCCCTCCACTTT.

The chain recombines TRBV6-5 with TRBJ2-5, with D maybe TRBD1 (6 bases). V gave up 7 bases and J gave up 3 bases, with 18 bases separating them. The CDR3 covers 15 residues. Per germline, CDR1 MNHEY and CDR2 SVGAGI. CDR3 in amino acids: CASNFQQGLEETQYF. Written as DNA, the CDR3 is TGTGCCAGCAATTTCCAACAGGGTCTCGAAGAGACCCAGTACTTC.

The gene calls are TRBV11-3 and TRBJ2-7; no clear D gene. Trimming left V 0 bases short and J 4 bases short, with 4 bases between. Germline V CDR1 and CDR2: SGHNT, YENEEA. The CDR3 is made up of 12 amino acids. The CDR3 here is CASSLDLYEQYF. CDR3 DNA sequence: TGTGCCAGCAGCTTAGATCTATACGAGCAGTACTTC.

The chain uses TRBV28 and TRBJ2-1, with 12 bases that match TRBD2. The germline V gene encodes CDR1 MDHEN and CDR2 SYDVKM. This CDR3 has 19 residues. V lost 2 bases and J lost 10; bases outside the gene matches: 18. CDR3 in amino acids: CASSLPRLVSSGRAGEQFF. CDR3 sequence (DNA): TGTGCCAGCAGTTTACCCCGATTGGTTTCTAGCGGGAGGGCTGGGGAGCAGTTCTTC.